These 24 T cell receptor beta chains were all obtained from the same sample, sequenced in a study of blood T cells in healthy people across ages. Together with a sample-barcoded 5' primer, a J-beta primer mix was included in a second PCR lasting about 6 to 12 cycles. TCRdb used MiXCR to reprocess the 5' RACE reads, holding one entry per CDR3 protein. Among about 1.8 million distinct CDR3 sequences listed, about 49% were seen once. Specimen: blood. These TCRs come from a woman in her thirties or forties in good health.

The CDR3 here is CASSQATTGGRVTQYF. The CDR3 DNA is TGCGCCAGCAGCCAAGCAACGACAGGGGGCCGTGTGACCCAGTACTTC. This sequence joins TRBV4-1 and TRBJ2-7; 10 bases fit TRBD1. Matching the DNA end better, TRBJ2-5 makes the J call doubtful. CDR1 is MGHRA and CDR2 is YSYEKL in the germline V gene. This CDR3 region has 16 residues.

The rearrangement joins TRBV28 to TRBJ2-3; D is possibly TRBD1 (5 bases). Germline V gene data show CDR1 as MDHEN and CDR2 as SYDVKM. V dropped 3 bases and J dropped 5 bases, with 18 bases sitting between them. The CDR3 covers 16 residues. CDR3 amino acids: CASSFPQGVGQDTQYF. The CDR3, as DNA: TGTGCCAGCAGTTTTCCCCAAGGGGTCGGTCAAGATACGCAGTATTTT.

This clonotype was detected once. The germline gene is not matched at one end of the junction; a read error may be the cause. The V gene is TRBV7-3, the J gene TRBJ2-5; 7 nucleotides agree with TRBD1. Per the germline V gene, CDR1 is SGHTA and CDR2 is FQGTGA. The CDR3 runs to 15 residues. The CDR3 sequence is CSSSAEGQPQETQYF. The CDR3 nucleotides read TGTTCCAGCAGCGCCGAGGGACAGCCCCAAGAGACCCAGTACTTC.

CDR3 bases: TGCGCCAGCAGCAACCGAAAGGACAGGGAAGAGACCCAGTACTTC. Amino acids: CASSNRKDREETQYF. V usage is TRBV5-1 and J usage is TRBJ2-5; the match to TRBD1 covers 8 bases. CDR1 is SGHRS and CDR2 is YFSETQ in the germline V gene. Unmatched junction bases numbered 8, after V lost 4 bases and J lost 3 bases. There are 15 residues in the CDR3.

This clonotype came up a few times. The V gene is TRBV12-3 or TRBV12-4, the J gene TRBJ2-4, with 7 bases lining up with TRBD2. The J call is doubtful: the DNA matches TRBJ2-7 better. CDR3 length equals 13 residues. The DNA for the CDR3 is TGTGCCAGCAGTTTATCGGGGGGTCGCGAGCAGTACTTC. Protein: CASSLSGGREQYF.

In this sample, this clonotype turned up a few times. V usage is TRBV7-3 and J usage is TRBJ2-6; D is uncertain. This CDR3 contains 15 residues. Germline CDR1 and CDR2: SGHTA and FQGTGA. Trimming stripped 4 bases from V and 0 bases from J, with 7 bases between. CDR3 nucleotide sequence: TGTGCCAGCAGCTCCGCTAACTCTGGGGCCAACGTCCTGACTTTC. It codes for CASSSANSGANVLTF.

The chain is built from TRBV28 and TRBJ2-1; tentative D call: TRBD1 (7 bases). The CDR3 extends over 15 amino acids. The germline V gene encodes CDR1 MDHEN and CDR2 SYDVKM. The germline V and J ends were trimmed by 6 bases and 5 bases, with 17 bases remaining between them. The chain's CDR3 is CASSQGGLADNEQFF. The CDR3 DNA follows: TGTGCCAGCAGCCAAGGGGGCTTAGCGGACAATGAGCAGTTCTTC.

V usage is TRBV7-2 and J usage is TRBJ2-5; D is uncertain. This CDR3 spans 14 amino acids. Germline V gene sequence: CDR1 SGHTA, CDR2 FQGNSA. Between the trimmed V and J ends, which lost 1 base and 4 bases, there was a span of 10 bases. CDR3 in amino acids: CASSLGLRPETQYF. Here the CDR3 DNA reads TGTGCCAGCAGCTTAGGGCTCAGGCCAGAGACCCAGTACTTC. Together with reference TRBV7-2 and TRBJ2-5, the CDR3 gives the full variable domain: GAGVSQSPSNKVTEKGKDVELRCDPISGHTALYWYRQSLGQGLEFLIYFQGNSAPDKSGLPSDRFSAERTGGSVSTLTIQRTQQEDSAVYLCASSLGLRPETQYFGPGTRLLVL.

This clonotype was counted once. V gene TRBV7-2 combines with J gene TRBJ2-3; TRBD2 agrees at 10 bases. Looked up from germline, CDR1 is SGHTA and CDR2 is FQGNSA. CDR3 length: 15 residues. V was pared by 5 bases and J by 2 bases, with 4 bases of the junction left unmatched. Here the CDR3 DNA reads TGTGCCAGCAGCCGACTAGCGGGCTTCACAGATACGCAGTATTTT. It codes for CASSRLAGFTDTQYF.

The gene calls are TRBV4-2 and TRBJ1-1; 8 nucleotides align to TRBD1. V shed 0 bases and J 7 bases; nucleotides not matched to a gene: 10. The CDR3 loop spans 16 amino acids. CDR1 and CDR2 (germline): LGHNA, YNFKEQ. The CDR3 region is CASSQEVGQGPDEAFF. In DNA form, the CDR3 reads TGTGCCAGCAGCCAAGAAGTCGGACAGGGACCTGATGAAGCTTTCTTT.

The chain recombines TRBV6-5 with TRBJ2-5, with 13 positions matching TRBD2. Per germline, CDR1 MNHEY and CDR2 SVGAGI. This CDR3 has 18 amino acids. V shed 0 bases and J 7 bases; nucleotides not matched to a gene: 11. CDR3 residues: CASSYSGLAGLTRGTQYF. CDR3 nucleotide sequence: TGTGCCAGCAGTTACTCGGGACTAGCGGGGCTAACTCGGGGGACCCAGTACTTC.

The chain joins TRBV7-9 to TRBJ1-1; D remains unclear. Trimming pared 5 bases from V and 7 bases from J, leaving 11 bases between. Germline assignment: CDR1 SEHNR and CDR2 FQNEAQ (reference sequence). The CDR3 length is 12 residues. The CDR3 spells CASSTAANEAFF. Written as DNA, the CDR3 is TGTGCCAGCAGCACGGCGGCAAATGAAGCTTTCTTT.

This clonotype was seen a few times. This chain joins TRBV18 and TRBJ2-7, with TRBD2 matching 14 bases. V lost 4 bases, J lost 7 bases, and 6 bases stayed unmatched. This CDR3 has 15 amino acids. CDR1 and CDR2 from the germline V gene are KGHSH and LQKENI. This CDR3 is CASSRGTSGGPEQYF. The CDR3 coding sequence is TGTGCCAGCTCACGGGGGACTAGCGGGGGTCCGGAGCAGTACTTC.

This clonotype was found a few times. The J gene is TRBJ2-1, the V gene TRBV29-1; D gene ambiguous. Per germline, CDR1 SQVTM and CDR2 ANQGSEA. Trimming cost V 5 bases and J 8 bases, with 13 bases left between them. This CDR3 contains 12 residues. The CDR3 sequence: CSVSISDHEQFF. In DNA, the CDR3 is TGCAGCGTTTCAATAAGCGACCATGAGCAGTTCTTC.

CDR3 DNA: TGTGCCAGCAGTGTAAGTGGGTATCATGAGCAGTTCTTC. Residues: CASSVSGYHEQFF. The chain employs TRBV2 and TRBJ2-1; D is ambiguous. The germline gives CDR1 SNHLY, CDR2 FYNNEI. The CDR3 has 13 amino acids. Trimming took off 4 bases at V and 8 bases at J, with 12 bases between the two ends.

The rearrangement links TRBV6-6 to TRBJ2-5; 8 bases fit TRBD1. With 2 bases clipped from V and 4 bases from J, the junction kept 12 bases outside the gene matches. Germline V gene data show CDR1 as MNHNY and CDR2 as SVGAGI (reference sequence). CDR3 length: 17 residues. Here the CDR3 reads CASSYGAGRGLRETQYF. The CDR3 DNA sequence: TGTGCCAGCAGTTACGGAGCGGGCAGGGGGCTTAGAGAGACCCAGTACTTC.

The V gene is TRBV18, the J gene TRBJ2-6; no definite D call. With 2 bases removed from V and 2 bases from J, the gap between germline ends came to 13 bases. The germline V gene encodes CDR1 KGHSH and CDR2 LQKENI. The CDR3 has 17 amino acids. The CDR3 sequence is CASSPYKSSAGANVLTF. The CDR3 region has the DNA TGTGCCAGCTCACCATACAAGAGTTCCGCTGGGGCCAACGTCCTGACTTTC.

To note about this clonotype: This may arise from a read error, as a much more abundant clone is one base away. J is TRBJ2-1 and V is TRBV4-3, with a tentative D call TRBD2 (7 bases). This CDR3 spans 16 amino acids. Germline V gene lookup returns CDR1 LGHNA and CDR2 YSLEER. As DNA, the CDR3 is TGCGCCAGCAGCCAAGAGGGGGGGGGCTCCTGCAATGAGCAGTTCTTC. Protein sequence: CASSQEGGGSCNEQFF.

CDR3 sequence (DNA): TGTGCCATCAGACCTCAGGTGACAAACTCACCCCTCCACTTT. It encodes CAIRPQVTNSPLHF. The chain is built from TRBV10-3 and TRBJ1-6; no clear D gene. The CDR3 is 14 amino acids. Trimming shortened V by 6 bases and J by 10 bases, and 16 bases separated the two germline ends. CDR1 is ENHRY, CDR2 SYGVKD, per germline.

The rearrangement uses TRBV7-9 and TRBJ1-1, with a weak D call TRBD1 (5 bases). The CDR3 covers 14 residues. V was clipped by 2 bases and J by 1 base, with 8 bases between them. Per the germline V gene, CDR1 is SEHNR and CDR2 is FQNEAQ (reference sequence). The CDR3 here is CASSLPTGNTEAFF. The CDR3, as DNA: TGTGCCAGCAGCTTACCAACAGGGAACACTGAAGCTTTCTTT.

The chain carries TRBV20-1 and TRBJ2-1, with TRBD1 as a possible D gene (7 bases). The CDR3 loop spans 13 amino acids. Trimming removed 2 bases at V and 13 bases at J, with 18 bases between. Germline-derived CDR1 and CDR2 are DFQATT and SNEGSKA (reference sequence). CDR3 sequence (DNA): TGCAGTGCTAGATCAGGGGGGAAGGAGACCCAGTTCTTC. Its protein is CSARSGGKETQFF.

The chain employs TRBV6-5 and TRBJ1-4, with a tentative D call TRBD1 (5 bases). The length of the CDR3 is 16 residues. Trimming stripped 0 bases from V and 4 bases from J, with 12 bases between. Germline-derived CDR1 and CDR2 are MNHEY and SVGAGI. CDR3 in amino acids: CASSYSVTDINEKLFF. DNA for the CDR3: TGTGCCAGCAGTTACTCGGTGACAGACATTAATGAAAAACTGTTTTTT.

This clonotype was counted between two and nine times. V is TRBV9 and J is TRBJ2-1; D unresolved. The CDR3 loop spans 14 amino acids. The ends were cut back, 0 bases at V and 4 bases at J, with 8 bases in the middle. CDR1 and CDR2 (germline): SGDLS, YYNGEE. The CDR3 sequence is CASSVANKYNEQFF. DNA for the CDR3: TGTGCCAGCAGCGTAGCTAATAAGTACAATGAGCAGTTCTTC.

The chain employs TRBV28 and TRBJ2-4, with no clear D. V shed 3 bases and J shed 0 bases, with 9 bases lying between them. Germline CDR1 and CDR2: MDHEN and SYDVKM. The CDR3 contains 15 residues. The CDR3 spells CASSFSPLAKNIQYF. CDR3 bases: TGTGCCAGCAGTTTCAGCCCTTTAGCCAAAAACATTCAGTACTTC.